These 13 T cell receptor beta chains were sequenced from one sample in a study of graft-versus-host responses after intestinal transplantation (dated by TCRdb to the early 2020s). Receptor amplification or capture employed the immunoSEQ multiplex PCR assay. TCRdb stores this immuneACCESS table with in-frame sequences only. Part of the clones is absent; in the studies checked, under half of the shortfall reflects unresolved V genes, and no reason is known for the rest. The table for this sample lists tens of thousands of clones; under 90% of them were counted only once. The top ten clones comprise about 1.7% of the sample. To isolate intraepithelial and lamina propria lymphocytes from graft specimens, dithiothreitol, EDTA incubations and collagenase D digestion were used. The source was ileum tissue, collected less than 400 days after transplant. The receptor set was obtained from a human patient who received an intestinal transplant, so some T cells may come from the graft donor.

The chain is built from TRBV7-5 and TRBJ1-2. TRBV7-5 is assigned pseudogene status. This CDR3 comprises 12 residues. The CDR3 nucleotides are TGTGTCAGAAGCTTAATGGGGAATGGCTACACCTTC. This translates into CVRSLMGNGYTF.

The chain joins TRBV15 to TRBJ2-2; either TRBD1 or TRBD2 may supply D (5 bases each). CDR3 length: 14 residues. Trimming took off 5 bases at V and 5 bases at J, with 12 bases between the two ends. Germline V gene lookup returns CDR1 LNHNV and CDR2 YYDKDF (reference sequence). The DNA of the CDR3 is TGTGCCACCAGCTTTCAGAGGGGAACCGGGGAGCTGTTTTTT. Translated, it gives CATSFQRGTGELFF.

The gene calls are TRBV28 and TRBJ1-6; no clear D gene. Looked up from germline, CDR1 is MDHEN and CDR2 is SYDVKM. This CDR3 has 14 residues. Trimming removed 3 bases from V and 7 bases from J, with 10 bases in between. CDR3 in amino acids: CASSLVLSNSPLHF. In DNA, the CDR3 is TGTGCCAGCAGTTTGGTCCTTTCGAATTCACCCCTCCACTTT.

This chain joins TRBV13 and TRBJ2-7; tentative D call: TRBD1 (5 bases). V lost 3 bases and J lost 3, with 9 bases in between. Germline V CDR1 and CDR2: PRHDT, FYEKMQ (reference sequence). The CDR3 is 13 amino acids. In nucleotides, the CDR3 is TGTGCCAGCAGCTTGCAGGGCGACTACGAGCAGTACTTC. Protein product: CASSLQGDYEQYF.

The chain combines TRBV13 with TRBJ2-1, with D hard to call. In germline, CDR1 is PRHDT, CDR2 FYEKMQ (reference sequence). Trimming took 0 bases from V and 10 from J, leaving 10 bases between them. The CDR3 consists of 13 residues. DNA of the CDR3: TGTGCCAGCAGCTTAGGACTTCCCGGGGAGCAGTTCTTC. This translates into CASSLGLPGEQFF.

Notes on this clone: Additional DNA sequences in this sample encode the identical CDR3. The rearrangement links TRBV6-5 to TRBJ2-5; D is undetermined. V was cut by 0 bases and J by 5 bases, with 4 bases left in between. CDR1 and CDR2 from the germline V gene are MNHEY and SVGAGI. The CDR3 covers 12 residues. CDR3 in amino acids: CASSYSRETQYF. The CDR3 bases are TGTGCCAGCAGTTACTCAAGGGAGACCCAGTACTTC.

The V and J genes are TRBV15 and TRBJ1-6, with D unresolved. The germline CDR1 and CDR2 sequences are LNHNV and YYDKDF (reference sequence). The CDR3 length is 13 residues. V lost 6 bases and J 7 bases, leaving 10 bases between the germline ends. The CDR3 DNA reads TGTGCCACCAGGCGCGGAAACAATTCACCCCTCCACTTT. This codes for CATRRGNNSPLHF.

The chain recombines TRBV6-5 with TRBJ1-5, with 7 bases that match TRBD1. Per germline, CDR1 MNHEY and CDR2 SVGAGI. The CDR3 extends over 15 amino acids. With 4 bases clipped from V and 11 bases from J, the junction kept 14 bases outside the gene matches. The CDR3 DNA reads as TGTGCCAGCAGTTCCGGGACAGAAATCGTGGATTCCCAGCATTTT. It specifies CASSSGTEIVDSQHF.

CDR3 sequence: CASSQGSNRANYGYTF. The DNA for the CDR3 is TGTGCCAGCAGCCAAGGGTCGAACAGAGCTAACTATGGCTACACCTTC. The genes are TRBV4-2 and TRBJ1-2; D unresolved. This CDR3 is 16 amino acids long. V shed 1 base and J shed 0 bases, with 12 bases lying between them. CDR1 is LGHNA, CDR2 YNFKEQ, per germline.

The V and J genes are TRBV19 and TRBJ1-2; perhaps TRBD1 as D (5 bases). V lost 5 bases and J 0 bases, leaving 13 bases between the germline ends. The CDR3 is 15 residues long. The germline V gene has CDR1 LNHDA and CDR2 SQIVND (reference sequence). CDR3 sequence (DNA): TGTGCCAGTAGTTCAACCGGGACTACTAACTATGGCTACACCTTC. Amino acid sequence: CASSSTGTTNYGYTF.

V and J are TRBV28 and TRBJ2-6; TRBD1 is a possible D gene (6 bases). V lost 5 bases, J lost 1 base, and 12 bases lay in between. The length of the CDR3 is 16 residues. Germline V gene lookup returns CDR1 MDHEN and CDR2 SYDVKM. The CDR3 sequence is CASSPGHLSGANVLTF. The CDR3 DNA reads TGTGCCAGCAGTCCGGGACACTTATCTGGGGCCAACGTCCTGACTTTC.

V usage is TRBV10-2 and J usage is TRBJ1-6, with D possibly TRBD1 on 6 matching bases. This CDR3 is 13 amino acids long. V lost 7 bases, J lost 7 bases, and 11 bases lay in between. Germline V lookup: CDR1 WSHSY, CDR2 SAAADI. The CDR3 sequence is CASTQGRNSPLHF. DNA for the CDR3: TGCGCCAGCACCCAGGGGAGGAATTCACCCCTCCACTTT.

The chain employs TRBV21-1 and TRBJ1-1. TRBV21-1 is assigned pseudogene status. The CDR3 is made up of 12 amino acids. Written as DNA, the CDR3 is TGTGCCAGCAGTCAGAGGAACACTGAAGCTTTCTTT. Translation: CASSQRNTEAFF.